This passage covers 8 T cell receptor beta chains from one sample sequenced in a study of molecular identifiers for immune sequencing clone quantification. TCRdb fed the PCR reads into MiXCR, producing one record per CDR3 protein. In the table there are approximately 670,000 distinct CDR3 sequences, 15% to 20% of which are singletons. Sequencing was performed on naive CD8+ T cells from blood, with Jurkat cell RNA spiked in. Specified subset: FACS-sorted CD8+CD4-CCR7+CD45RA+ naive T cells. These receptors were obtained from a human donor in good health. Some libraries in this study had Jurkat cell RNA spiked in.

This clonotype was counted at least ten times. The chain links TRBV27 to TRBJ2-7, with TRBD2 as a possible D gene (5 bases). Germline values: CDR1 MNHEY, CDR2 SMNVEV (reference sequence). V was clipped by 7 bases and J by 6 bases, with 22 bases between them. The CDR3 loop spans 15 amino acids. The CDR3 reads CASTMTTPGLGEQYF. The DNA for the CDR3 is TGTGCCAGCACTATGACGACCCCGGGGTTGGGCGAGCAGTACTTC.

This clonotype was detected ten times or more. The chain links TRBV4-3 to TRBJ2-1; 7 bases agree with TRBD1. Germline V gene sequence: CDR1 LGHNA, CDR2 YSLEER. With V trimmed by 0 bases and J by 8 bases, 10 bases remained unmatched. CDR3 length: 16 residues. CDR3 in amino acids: CASSQDRGTLTDEQFF. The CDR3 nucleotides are TGCGCCAGCAGCCAAGACAGGGGGACCCTCACGGATGAGCAGTTCTTC.

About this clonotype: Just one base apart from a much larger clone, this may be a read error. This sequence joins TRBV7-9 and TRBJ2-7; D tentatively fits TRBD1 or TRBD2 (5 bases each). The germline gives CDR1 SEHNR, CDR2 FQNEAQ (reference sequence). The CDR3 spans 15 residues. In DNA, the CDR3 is TGTGCCAGCAGCCACCAACGGGGCCATAAGTACGAGCAGTGCTTC. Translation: CASSHQRGHKYEQCF.

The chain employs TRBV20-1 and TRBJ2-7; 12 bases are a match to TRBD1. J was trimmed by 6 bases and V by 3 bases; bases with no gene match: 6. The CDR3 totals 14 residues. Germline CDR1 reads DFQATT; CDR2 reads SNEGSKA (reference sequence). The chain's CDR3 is CSASVGQGAGEQYF. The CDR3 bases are TGCAGTGCTAGTGTGGGACAGGGGGCTGGCGAGCAGTACTTC.

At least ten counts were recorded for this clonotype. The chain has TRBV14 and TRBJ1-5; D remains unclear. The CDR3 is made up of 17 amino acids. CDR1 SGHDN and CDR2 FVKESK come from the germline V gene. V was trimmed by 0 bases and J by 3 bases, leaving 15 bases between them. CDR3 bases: TGTGCCAGCAGCCAAGATCGGGCAGGCCCCTACAATCAGCCCCAGCATTTT. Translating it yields CASSQDRAGPYNQPQHF. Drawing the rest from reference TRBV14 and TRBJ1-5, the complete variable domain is EAGVTQFPSHSVIEKGQTVTLRCDPISGHDNLYWYRRVMGKEIKFLLHFVKESKQDESGMPNNRFLAERTGGTYSTLKVQPAELEDSGVYFCASSQDRAGPYNQPQHFGDGTRLSIL.

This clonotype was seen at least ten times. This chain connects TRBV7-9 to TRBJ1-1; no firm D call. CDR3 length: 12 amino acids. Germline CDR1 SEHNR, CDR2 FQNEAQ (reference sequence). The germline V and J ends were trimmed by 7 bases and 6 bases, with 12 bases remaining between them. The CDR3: CASTLPNSEAFF. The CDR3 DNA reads TGTGCCAGCACCCTCCCAAACTCTGAAGCTTTCTTT.

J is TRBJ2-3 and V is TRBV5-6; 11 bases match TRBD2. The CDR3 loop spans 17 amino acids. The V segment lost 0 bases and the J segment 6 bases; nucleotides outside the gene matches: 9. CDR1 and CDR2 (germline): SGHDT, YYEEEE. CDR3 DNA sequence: TGTGCCAGCAGCTTGGTCTTAGCGGGAGGGCCGTGGGATACGCAGTATTTT. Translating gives CASSLVLAGGPWDTQYF.

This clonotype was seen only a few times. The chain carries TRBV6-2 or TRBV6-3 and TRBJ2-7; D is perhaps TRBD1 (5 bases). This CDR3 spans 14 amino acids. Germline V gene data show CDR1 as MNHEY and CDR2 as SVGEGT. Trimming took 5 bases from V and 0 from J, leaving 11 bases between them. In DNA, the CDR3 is TGTGCCAGCAGTCCCCGACAGATCTCCTACGAGCAGTACTTC. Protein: CASSPRQISYEQYF.